The clone carrying this T cell receptor beta chain showed up just a few times. Germline lookup yields CDR1 SEHNR and CDR2 FQNEAQ (reference sequence). V lost 6 bases to trimming and J lost 3 bases; unmatched junction nucleotides: 9. The CDR3 extends over 16 amino acids. TCRdb re-called the PCR reads through MiXCR, storing one row per CDR3 protein. Of 15,000 to 20,000 distinct CDR3 sequences in the sample, roughly 53% are singletons; the top ten hold around a quarter. The data stem from a study of tumor-infiltrating lymphocytes in oesophageal squamous cell carcinoma. The chain links TRBV7-9 to TRBJ1-3; 9 nucleotides agree with TRBD1. The material sequenced was esophageal tumor tissue. This clonotype was sampled from a male donor with esophageal squamous cell carcinoma. For the CDR3, the DNA is TGTGCCAGCAGTAGGCGACAGGGGGAAAGTGGAAACACCATATATTTT. Translating it yields CASSRRQGESGNTIYF.